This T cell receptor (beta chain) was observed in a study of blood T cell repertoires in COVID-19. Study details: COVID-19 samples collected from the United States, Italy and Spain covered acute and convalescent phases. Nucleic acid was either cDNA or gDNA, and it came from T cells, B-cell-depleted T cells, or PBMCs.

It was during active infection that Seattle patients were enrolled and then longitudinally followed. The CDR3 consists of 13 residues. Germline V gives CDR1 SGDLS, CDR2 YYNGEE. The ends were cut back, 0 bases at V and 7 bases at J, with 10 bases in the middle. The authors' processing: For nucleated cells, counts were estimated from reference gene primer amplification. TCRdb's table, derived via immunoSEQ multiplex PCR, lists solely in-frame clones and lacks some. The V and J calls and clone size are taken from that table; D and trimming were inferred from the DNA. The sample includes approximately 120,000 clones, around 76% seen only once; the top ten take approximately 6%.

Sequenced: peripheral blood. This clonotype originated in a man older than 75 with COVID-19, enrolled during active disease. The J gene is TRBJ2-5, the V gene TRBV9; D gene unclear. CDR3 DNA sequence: TGTGCCAGCAGCGTAGACCTGAAGAGGACCCAGTACTTC. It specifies CASSVDLKRTQYF.